This T cell receptor beta chain was sequenced in a study of cytomegalovirus exposure and HLA in healthy donors. This PCR relied on a set of 60 Vbeta primers and 13 Jbeta primers. Sequencing used immunoSEQ multiplex PCR; TCRdb keeps in-frame clones, though not all of them. The table shows approximately 53,000 clones, with 72% occurring only once. Relative to its sample, this clone is medium-sized. This CDR3 is 21 amino acids long. Germline assignment: CDR1 SGHVS and CDR2 FNYEAQ. V was trimmed by 0 bases and J by 0 bases, leaving 21 bases between them. The chain employs TRBV7-6 and TRBJ2-6; perhaps TRBD2 as D (5 bases). The sample was PBMCs. This TCR came from a woman aged 50 to 65 in good health and CMV-seronegative. The CDR3 coding sequence is TGTGCCAGCAGCTTAGCGGGGTGGGAGCCCTACTCCTACTCTGGGGCCAACGTCCTGACTTTC. Translation gives CASSLAGWEPYSYSGANVLTF. The whole variable domain, remainder taken from reference TRBV7-6 and TRBJ2-6, is GAGVSQSPRYKVTKRGQDVALRCDPISGHVSLYWYRQALGQGPEFLTYFNYEAQQDKSGLPNDRFSAERPEGSISTLTIQRTEQRDSAMYRCASSLAGWEPYSYSGANVLTFGAGSRLTVL.